Detailed here is one TCR beta chain. Clones were sequenced by immunoSEQ multiplex PCR, and TCRdb holds only the in-frame ones, with some missing. The sample shows over 95,000 clones, about nine tenths of them seen only once. The V gene lost 1 base and the J gene lost 8 bases, with 14 bases spanning the gap. This CDR3 contains 15 residues. CDR1 is SGHDN, CDR2 FVKESK, per germline. This sample stems from a study of T cells after somatic rescue of genetic block. Sequenced input: peripheral blood mononuclear cells (PBMCs). The source of this sequence is a woman aged 18-29 years. This chain connects TRBV14 to TRBJ1-4, with a weak D call TRBD1 (6 bases). CDR3: CASSQVGGFGEKLFF. Here the CDR3 DNA reads TGTGCCAGCAGCCAAGTGGGGGGCTTCGGCGAAAAACTGTTTTTT.